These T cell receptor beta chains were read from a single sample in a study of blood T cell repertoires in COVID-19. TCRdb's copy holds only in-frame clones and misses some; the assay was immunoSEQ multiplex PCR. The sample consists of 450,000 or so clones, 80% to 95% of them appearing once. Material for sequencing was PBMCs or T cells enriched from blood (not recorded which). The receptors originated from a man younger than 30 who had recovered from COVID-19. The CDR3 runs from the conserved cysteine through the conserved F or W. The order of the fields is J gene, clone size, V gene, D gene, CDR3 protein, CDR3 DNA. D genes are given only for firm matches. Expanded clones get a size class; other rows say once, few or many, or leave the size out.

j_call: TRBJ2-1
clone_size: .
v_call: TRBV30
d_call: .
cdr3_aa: CAWSVLPAARYNEQFF
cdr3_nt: TGTGCCTGGAGTGTACTCCCAGCGGCCCGCTACAATGAGCAGTTCTTC

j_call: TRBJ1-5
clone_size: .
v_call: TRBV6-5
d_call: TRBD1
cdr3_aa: CASSKGQGPNQPQHF
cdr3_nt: TGTGCCAGCAGTAAGGGACAGGGTCCTAATCAGCCCCAGCATTTT

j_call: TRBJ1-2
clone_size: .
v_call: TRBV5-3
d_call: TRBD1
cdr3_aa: CARSLDRQGSYGYTF
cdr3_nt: TGTGCCAGAAGCTTGGATCGACAGGGTAGCTATGGCTACACCTTC

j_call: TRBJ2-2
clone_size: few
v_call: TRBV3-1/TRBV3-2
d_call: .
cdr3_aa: CASSQVGRGPGELFF
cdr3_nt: TGTGCCAGCAGCCAAGTAGGCAGGGGCCCCGGGGAGCTGTTTTTT

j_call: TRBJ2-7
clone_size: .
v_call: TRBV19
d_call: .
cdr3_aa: CASSIKGGGEQYF
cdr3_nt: TGTGCCAGTAGTATCAAGGGAGGGGGCGAGCAGTACTTC

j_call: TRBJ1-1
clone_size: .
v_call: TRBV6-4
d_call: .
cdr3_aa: CASSDGHANTEAFF
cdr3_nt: TGTGCCAGCAGTGACGGGCATGCGAACACTGAAGCTTTCTTT

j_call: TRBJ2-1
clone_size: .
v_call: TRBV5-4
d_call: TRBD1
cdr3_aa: CASSSGQGIEQFF
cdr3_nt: TGTGCCAGCAGCTCAGGACAGGGCATTGAGCAGTTCTTC

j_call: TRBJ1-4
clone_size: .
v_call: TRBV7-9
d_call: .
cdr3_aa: CASSPDNTAITEKLFF
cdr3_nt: TGTGCCAGCAGCCCCGACAACACGGCCATCACTGAAAAACTGTTTTTT

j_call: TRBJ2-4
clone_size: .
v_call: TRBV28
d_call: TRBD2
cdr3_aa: CASSLGTGRVRIQYF
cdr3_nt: TGTGCCAGCAGTTTAGGAACGGGGAGGGTTCGGATTCAGTACTTC

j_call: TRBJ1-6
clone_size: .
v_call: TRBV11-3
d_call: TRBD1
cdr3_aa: CASSRQGANSPLHF
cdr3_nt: TGTGCCAGCAGCCGACAGGGGGCCAATTCACCCCTCCACTTT

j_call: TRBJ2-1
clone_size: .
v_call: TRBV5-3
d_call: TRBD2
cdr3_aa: CARSSHIGREGGPYNEQFF
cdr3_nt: TGTGCCAGAAGCTCCCATATAGGGCGGGAGGGGGGCCCCTACAATGAGCAGTTCTTC

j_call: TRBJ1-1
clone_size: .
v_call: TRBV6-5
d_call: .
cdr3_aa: CASSYVGGYTEAFF
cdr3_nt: TGTGCCAGCAGTTACGTTGGGGGCTACACTGAAGCTTTCTTT

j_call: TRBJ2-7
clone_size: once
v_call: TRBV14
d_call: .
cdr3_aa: CASSEQGYEQYF
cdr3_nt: TGTGCCAGCAGCGAACAGGGCTACGAGCAGTACTTC

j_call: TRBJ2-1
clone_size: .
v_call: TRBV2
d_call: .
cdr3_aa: CASKWGESYNEQFF
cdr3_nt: TGTGCCAGCAAGTGGGGGGAGTCCTACAATGAGCAGTTCTTC

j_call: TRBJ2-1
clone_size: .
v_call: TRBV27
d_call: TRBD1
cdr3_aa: CATSPTVRDRDTYNEQFF
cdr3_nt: TGTGCCACCTCGCCGACCGTCCGGGACAGGGACACCTACAATGAGCAGTTCTTC

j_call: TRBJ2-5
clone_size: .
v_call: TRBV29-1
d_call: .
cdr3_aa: CSVGGLHQETQYF
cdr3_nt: TGCAGCGTTGGGGGACTTCACCAAGAGACCCAGTACTTC

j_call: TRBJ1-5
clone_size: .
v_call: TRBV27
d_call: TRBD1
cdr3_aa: CASSLQGTGNQPQHF
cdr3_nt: TGTGCCAGCAGTTTACAGGGGACAGGCAATCAGCCCCAGCATTTT

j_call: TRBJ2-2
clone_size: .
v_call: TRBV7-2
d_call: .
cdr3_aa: CASSPQIDTGELFF
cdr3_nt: TGTGCCAGCAGCCCCCAGATCGACACCGGGGAGCTGTTTTTT

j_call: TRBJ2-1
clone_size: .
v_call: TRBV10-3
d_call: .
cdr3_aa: CAISDSTAANNEQFF
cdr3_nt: TGTGCCATCAGTGATTCGACCGCGGCCAACAATGAGCAGTTCTTC

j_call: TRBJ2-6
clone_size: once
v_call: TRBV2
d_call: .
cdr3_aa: CASSATDSGANVLTF
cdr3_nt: TGTGCCAGCAGCGCTACAGACTCTGGGGCCAACGTCCTGACTTTC

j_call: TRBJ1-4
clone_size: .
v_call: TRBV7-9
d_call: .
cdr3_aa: CASSLGHSGATEKLFF
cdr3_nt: TGTGCCAGCAGCTTAGGTCACTCAGGGGCGACTGAAAAACTGTTTTTT

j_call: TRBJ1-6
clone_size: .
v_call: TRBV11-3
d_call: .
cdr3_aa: CASSLVQGGNSPLHF
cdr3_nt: TGTGCCAGCAGCTTAGTACAGGGAGGGAATTCACCCCTCCACTTT

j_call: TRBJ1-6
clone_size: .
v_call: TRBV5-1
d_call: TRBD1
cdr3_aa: CASSLSQGDSPLHF
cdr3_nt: TGCGCCAGCAGCTTGAGCCAGGGGGATTCACCCCTCCACTTT

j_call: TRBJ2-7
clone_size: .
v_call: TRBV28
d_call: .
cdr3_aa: CASRGAVKGYEQYF
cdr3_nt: TGTGCCAGCAGAGGGGCAGTAAAAGGCTACGAGCAGTACTTC

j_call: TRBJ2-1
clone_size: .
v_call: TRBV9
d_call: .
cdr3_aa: CASSVGGQNNEQFF
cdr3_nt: TGTGCCAGCAGCGTAGGAGGGCAGAACAATGAGCAGTTCTTC

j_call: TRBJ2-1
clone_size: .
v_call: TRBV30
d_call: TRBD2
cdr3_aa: CAHRTSGSYNEQFF
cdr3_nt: TGTGCCCACCGGACTAGCGGGTCCTACAATGAGCAGTTCTTC

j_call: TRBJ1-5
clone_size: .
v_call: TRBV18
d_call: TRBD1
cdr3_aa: CASSPGQGAGQPQHF
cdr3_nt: TGTGCCAGCTCACCGGGACAGGGGGCGGGCCAGCCCCAGCATTTT

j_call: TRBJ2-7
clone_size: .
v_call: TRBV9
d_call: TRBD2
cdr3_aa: CASSVGSGSSYEQYF
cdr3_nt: TGTGCCAGCAGCGTAGGGAGCGGGAGCTCCTACGAGCAGTACTTC

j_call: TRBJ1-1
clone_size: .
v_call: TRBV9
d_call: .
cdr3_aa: CASSVSTTMNTEAFF
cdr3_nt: TGTGCCAGCAGCGTTAGCACTACGATGAACACTGAAGCTTTCTTT

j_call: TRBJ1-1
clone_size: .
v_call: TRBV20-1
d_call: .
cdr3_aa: CSASGVRDTEAFF
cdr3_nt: TGCAGTGCTAGTGGGGTCAGGGACACTGAAGCTTTCTTT

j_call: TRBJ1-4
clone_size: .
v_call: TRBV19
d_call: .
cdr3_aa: CASTWGQSNEKLFF
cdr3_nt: TGTGCCAGTACTTGGGGGCAGTCTAATGAAAAACTGTTTTTT

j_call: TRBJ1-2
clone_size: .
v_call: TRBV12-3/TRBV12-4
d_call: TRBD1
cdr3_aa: CASGQGAYGYTF
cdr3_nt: TGTGCCAGCGGACAGGGGGCCTATGGCTACACCTTC

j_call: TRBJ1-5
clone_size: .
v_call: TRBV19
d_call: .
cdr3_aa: CASSSRTKGETEQPQHF
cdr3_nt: TGTGCCAGTAGTTCCCGGACCAAGGGGGAAACTGAGCAGCCCCAGCATTTT

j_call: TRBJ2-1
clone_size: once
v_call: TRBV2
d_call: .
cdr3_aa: CASSGLDHEQFF
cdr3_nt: TGTGCCAGCAGTGGACTAGATCATGAGCAGTTCTTC

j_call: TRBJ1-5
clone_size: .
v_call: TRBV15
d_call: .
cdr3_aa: CATSTPAIFGSNQPQHF
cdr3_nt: TGTGCCACCAGCACTCCCGCGATTTTCGGTAGCAATCAGCCCCAGCATTTT

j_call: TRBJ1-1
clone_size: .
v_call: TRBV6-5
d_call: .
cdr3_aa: CATKDSVNTEAFF
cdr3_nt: TGTGCCACCAAGGACAGCGTGAACACTGAAGCTTTCTTT